The following is a T cell receptor (beta chain) sequence with its context. Its target is unknown. Constant-segment-primed 5'RACE gave TCR alpha and TCR beta cDNA libraries with sample barcodes and UMIs. MiXCR was run by TCRdb on the 5' RACE reads, yielding one entry per CDR3 protein. The sample lists about 38,000 distinct CDR3 sequences, over 9.5% seen once, with under 30% in the top ten. These data belong to a study of T-cell memory formation after mild COVID-19. On the study more broadly: Largely, the TCR clusters proved donor specific.

Points from the study as a whole: Clones which contracted sat mainly in CM and EM if CD4+, and in EMRA if CD8+. Within pre-infection memory, some responding clones were found, suggesting cross-reactive memory joined.

The TCR comes from a young man who had mild COVID-19 (a few samples of this study predate the infection). Cell type and time point are not known. The material sequenced was PBMCs or a T cell subset sorted from them (not recorded which).

CDR3 amino acids: CSAREPRKTYTQYF. The CDR3 DNA reads as TGCAGTGCTAGAGAGCCAAGGAAGACATATACGCAGTATTTT. This rearrangement joins TRBV20-1 to TRBJ2-3; D unresolved. V lost 0 bases, J lost 7 bases, and 14 bases lay in between. Germline V CDR1 and CDR2: DFQATT, SNEGSKA (reference sequence). The CDR3 sequence is 14 residues long.